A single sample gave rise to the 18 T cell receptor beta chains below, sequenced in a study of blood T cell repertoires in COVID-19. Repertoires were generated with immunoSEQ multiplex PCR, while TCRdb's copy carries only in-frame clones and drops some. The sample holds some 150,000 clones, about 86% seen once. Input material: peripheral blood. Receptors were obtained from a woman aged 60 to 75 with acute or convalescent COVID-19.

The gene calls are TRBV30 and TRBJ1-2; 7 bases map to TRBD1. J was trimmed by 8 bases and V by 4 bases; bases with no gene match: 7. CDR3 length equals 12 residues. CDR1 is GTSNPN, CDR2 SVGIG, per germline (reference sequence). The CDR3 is CAWKGQIEGYTF. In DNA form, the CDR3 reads TGTGCCTGGAAGGGACAGATTGAAGGCTACACCTTC.

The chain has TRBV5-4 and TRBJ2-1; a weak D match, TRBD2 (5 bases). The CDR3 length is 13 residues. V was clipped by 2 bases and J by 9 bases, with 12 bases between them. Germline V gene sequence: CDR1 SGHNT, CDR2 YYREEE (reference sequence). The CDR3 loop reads CASSFPQRVEQFF. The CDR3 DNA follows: TGTGCCAGCAGCTTTCCACAGAGGGTTGAGCAGTTCTTC.

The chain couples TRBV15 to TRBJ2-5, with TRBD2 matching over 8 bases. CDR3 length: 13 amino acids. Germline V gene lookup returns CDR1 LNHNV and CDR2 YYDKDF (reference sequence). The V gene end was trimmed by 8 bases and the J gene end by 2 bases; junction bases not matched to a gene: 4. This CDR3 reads CATGAGVQETQYF. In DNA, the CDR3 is TGTGCCACCGGAGCGGGGGTTCAAGAGACCCAGTACTTC.

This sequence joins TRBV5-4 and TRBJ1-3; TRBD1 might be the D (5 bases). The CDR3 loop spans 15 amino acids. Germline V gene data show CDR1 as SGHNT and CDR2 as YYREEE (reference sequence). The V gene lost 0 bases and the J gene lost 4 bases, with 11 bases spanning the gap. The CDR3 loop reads CASSLDQGSGNTIYF. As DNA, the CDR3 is TGTGCCAGCAGCTTGGATCAGGGCTCAGGAAACACCATATATTTT.

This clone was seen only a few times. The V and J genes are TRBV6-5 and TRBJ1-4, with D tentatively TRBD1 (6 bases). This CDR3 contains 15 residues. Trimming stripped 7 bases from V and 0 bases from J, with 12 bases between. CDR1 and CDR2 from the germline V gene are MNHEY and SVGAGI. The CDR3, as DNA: TGTGCCAGCACCCCGCGGACAGCAACTAATGAAAAACTGTTTTTT. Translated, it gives CASTPRTATNEKLFF.

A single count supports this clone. The CDR3 here is CASSQEAGLAKNIQYF. The CDR3 DNA reads TGTGCCAGCAGCCAAGAGGCGGGATTAGCCAAAAACATTCAGTACTTC. This chain links TRBV3-1 (or the pseudogene TRBV3-2) with TRBJ2-4; possible D gene TRBD2, 6 bases. The V end lost 0 bases, the J end lost 0 bases, and 9 bases lay between the germline ends. The CDR3 contains 16 residues. Germline V gene sequence: CDR1 LGHDT, CDR2 YNNKEL (reference sequence).

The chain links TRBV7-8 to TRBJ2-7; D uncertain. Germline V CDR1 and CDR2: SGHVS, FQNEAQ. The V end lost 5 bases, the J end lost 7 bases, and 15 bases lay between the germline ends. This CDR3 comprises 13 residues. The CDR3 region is CASSVDGVREQYF. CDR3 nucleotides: TGTGCCAGCAGCGTAGACGGTGTCCGGGAGCAGTACTTC.

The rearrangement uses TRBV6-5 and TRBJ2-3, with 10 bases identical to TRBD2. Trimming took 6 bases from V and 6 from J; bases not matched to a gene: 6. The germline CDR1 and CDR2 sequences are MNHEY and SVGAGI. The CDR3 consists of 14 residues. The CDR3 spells CASSPAGGWDTQYF. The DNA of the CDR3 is TGTGCCAGCAGCCCAGCGGGGGGGTGGGATACGCAGTATTTT.

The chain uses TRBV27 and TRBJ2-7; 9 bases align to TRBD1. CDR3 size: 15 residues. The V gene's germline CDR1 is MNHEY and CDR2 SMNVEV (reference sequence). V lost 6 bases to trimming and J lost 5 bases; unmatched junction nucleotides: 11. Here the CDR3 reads CASRSGGTGFHEQYF. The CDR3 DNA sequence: TGTGCCAGCAGATCTGGGGGGACAGGGTTTCACGAGCAGTACTTC.

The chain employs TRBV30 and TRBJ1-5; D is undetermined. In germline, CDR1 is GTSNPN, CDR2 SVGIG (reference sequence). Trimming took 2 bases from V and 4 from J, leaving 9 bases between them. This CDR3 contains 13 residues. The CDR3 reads CAWSWAPNQPQHF. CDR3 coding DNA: TGTGCCTGGAGTTGGGCACCTAATCAGCCCCAGCATTTT. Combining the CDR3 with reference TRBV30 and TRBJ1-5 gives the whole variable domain SQTIHQWPATLVQPVGSPLSLECTVEGTSNPNLYWYRQAAGRGLQLLFYSVGIGQISSEVPQNLSASRPQDRQFILSSKKLLLSDSGFYLCAWSWAPNQPQHFGDGTRLSIL.

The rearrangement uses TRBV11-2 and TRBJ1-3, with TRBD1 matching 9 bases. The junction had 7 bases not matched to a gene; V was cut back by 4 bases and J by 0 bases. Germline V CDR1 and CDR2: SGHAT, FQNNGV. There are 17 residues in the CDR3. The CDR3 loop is CASSSTGGPRSGNTIYF. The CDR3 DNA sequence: TGTGCCAGCAGCTCGACAGGGGGTCCGCGCTCTGGAAACACCATATATTTT.

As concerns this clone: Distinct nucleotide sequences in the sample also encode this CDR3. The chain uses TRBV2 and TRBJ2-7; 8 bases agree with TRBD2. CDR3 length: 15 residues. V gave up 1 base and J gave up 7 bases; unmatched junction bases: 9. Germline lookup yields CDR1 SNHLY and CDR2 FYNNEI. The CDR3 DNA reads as TGTGCCAGCAGTGAAGGTCGGGGGGGGCCGGGAGAGCAGTACTTC. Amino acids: CASSEGRGGPGEQYF.

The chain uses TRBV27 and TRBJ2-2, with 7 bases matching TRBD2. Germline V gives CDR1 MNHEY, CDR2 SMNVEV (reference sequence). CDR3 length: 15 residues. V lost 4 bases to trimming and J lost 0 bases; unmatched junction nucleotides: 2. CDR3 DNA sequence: TGTGCCAGCAGTTCACGGGGGGCGAACACCGGGGAGCTGTTTTTT. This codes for CASSSRGANTGELFF.

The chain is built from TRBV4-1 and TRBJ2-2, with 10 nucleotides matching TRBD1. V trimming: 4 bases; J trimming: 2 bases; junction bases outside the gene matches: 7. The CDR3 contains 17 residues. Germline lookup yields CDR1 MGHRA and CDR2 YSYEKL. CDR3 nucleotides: TGCGCCAGCAGCCGTACGGGACAGGGGCCCAACACCGGGGAGCTGTTTTTT. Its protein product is CASSRTGQGPNTGELFF.

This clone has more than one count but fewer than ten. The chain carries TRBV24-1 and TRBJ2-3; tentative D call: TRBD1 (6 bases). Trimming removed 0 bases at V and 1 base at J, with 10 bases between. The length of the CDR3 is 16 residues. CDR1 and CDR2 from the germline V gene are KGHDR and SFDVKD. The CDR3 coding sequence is TGTGCCACCAGTGATTTGGGGGCAGGGGGCACAGATACGCAGTATTTT. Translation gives CATSDLGAGGTDTQYF.

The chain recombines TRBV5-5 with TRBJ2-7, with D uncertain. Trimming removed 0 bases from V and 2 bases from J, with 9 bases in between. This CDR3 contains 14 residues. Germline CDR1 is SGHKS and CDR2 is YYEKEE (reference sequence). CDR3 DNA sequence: TGTGCCAGCAGCTTGGAACTCCTCGCCTACGAGCAGTACTTC. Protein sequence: CASSLELLAYEQYF.

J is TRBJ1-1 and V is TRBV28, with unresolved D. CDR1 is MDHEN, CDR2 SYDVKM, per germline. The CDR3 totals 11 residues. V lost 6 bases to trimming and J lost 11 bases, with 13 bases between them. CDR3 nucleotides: TGTGCCAGCAGCCAGACTAGAGTGGCTTTCTTT. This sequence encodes CASSQTRVAFF.

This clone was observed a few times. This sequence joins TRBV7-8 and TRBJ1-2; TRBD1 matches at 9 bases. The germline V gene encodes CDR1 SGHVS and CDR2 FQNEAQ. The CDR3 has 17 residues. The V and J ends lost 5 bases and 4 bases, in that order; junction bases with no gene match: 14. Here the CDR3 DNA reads TGTGCCAGCAGCAAGCCCCGGGACAGGGCAGAGGGCTATGGCTACACCTTC. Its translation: CASSKPRDRAEGYGYTF.